This record looks at one T cell receptor beta chain sequence and its context. No antigen is known for it. This sample is drawn from a study of shared clonotypes between healthy human individuals. The study, taken as a whole, reports: Clonotypes that were shared across several donors made up roughly 5% of naive CD4 clonotypes. All-four-donor shared clonotypes had higher generation probabilities than non-shared clonotypes did.

CDR1 and CDR2 from the germline V gene are KGHSH and LQKENI. The CDR3 is made up of 13 amino acids. V lost 3 bases and J lost 5, with 11 bases in between. An assay was performed, and its level was deep. Profiling relied on immunoSEQ multiplex PCR, and the TCRdb table lists in-frame clones only, not all of them. Among about 2 million clones listed, 90% to 95% were seen once. The V and J genes are TRBV18 and TRBJ2-7; no definite D call. The sequenced material came from naive CD4+ T cells sorted from blood. The subset: CD45RA+ positively selected. This sequence originates from a man aged 18 to 30 in good health. DNA for the CDR3: TGTGCCAGCTCACCCCTGGGGTATGACGAGCAGTACTTC. Encoded protein: CASSPLGYDEQYF.